This record covers a single T cell receptor beta chain. The antigen is undetermined. MiXCR, run by TCRdb on the reads, gives a single entry per CDR3 protein. The table includes more than 110,000 distinct CDR3 sequences, around 30% detected once. The entry originates in a study of T cell repertoires in cytomegalovirus infection. Whole-study context: CMV epitopes in the study were HLA-C-restricted (recently identified) and HLA-B-restricted (well studied).

This CDR3 is built from 13 residues. The germline V gene has CDR1 SGHVS and CDR2 FQNEAQ. V dropped 7 bases and J dropped 3; count of bases not matched to a gene: 5. General study points: Carriers of CMV plus the relevant HLA were identified by cumulative public TCR beta family frequency. HLA-C-restricted CMV-specific TCR beta clonotypes were dominant in the ex vivo response.

The J gene is TRBJ2-5, the V gene TRBV7-8; 7 bases map to TRBD2. Material: CD8+ T cells from cultured PBMCs, obtained from culture after CMV antigen stimulation. This receptor was taken from a human donor in good health (CMV status not recorded). Some clones in this sample may be carry-over from other donors' samples. The CDR3 here is CASNREAEETQYF. The DNA for the CDR3 is TGTGCCAGCAACCGGGAGGCAGAAGAGACCCAGTACTTC.